The T cell receptor beta chain under discussion was sequenced for a study of graft-versus-host responses after intestinal transplantation. Data came from immunoSEQ multiplex PCR; TCRdb stores just in-frame clones and leaves some out. The sample includes 8,000 or so clones, roughly 93% seen only once; the top ten take about 2.1%. The sequence was obtained from a human patient who received an intestinal transplant, so some T cells may come from the graft donor. The sequences come from PBMCs, collected 11 days after intestinal transplantation.

CDR3 protein: CASSPWQGAGGYTF. CDR3 bases: TGTGCCAGCAGCCCTTGGCAGGGGGCGGGTGGCTACACCTTC. The genes are TRBV5-4 and TRBJ1-2; TRBD1 agrees at 8 bases. The germline gives CDR1 SGHNT, CDR2 YYREEE (reference sequence). This CDR3 contains 14 residues. The V and J ends lost 4 bases and 7 bases, in that order; junction bases with no gene match: 9.